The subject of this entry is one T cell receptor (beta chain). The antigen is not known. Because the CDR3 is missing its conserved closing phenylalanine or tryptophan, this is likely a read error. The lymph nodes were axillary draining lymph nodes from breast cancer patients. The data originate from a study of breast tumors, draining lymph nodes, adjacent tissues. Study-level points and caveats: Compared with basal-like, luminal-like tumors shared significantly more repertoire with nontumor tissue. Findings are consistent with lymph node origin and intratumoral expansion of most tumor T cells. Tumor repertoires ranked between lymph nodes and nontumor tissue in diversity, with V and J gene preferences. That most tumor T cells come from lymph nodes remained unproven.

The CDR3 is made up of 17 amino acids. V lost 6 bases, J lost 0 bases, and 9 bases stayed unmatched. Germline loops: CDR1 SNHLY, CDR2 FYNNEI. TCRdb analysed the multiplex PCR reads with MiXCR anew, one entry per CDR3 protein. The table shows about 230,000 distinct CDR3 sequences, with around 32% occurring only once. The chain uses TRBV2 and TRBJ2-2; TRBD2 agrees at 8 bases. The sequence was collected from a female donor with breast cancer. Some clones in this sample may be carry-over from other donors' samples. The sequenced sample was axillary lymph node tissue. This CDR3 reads CASSPQAGLANTGELFL. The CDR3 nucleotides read TGTGCCAGCAGCCCCCAAGCGGGACTAGCGAACACCGGGGAGCTGTTTCTT.